The 6 T cell receptor beta chains in this list originate from one sample, sequenced in a study of blood T cell repertoires in COVID-19. Using immunoSEQ multiplex PCR, the repertoire was profiled, and TCRdb retains in-frame clones only, with some absent. The sample carries some 260,000 clones, about 85% recorded once. Sequences were obtained from PBMCs or T cells enriched from blood (not recorded which). The receptors were gathered from a woman in her 30s with acute COVID-19.

This chain uses TRBV19 with TRBJ2-1, with TRBD2 matching over 12 bases. The CDR3 is made up of 15 amino acids. V lost 3 bases and J lost 7; bases outside the gene matches: 4. Germline values: CDR1 LNHDA, CDR2 SQIVND (reference sequence). This CDR3 reads CASSIRTSGRNEQFF. CDR3 coding DNA: TGTGCCAGTAGTATCCGTACTAGCGGGAGGAATGAGCAGTTCTTC.

This clone was counted many times. The chain combines TRBV6-4 with TRBJ2-2, with a weak D call TRBD1 (6 bases). This CDR3 has 14 residues. CDR1 and CDR2 from the germline V gene are MRHNA and SNTAGT. Trimming removed 5 bases from V and 4 bases from J, with 11 bases in between. The CDR3 DNA reads as TGTGCCAGCAGTCAAGGACAGAGCACCGGGGAGCTGTTTTTT. This encodes CASSQGQSTGELFF.

V gene TRBV5-8 combines with J gene TRBJ2-5, with D possibly being TRBD1 (5 bases). CDR1 and CDR2 (germline): SGHTS, YDEGEE. V shed 6 bases and J shed 2 bases, with 14 bases lying between them. This CDR3 is 14 amino acids long. This chain's CDR3 is CASNIPDRQETQYF. CDR3 in DNA: TGTGCCAGCAACATACCCGACAGACAAGAGACCCAGTACTTC.

This clone has just a few counts. The rearrangement joins TRBV3-1 (or the pseudogene TRBV3-2) to TRBJ2-3, with TRBD2 identical over 8 bases. CDR1 is LGHDT, CDR2 YNNKEL, per germline (reference sequence). The junction had 4 bases not matched to a gene; V was cut back by 1 base and J by 1 base. CDR3 length: 16 amino acids. Here the CDR3 reads CASSQGTSSRTDTQYF. The CDR3 nucleotides are TGTGCCAGCAGCCAAGGGACTAGCAGCCGCACAGATACGCAGTATTTT.

This rearrangement joins TRBV11-2 to TRBJ2-5; 9 bases agree with TRBD2. The CDR3 is 14 residues long. Germline assignment: CDR1 SGHAT and CDR2 FQNNGV. V lost 1 base and J lost 3; bases outside the gene matches: 0. The CDR3 region is CASSLGLAEETQYF. The DNA of the CDR3 is TGTGCCAGCAGCTTAGGACTAGCGGAAGAGACCCAGTACTTC.

The chain uses TRBV14 and TRBJ1-4, with 9 nucleotides matching TRBD1. Germline CDR1 SGHDN, CDR2 FVKESK. The V gene end was trimmed by 4 bases and the J gene end by 7 bases; junction bases not matched to a gene: 7. CDR3 length: 15 residues. The CDR3 DNA reads as TGTGCCAGCAGCCTCGCGGGACAGGGTTCTGAAAAACTGTTTTTT. Amino acid sequence: CASSLAGQGSEKLFF.